This section outlines one TCR beta chain sequence together with its context. The entry originates in a study of blood T cell repertoires in COVID-19. Per the germline V gene, CDR1 is SGHKS and CDR2 is YYEKEE (reference sequence). Trimming took off 2 bases at V and 6 bases at J, with 17 bases between the two ends. The CDR3 loop spans 15 amino acids. The assay was immunoSEQ multiplex PCR, and TCRdb's table has in-frame clones only and misses some. The sample includes some 300,000 clones, 88% of them seen just once. Sequencing was done on a sample of PBMCs or T cells enriched from blood (not recorded which). The rearrangement joins TRBV5-5 to TRBJ1-2; D not resolved. This TCR was recovered from a woman aged 25-40 years who had recovered from COVID-19. The chain's CDR3 is CASSFAPGEVHGYTF. The CDR3 DNA reads TGTGCCAGCAGCTTCGCCCCCGGTGAGGTCCATGGCTACACCTTC.